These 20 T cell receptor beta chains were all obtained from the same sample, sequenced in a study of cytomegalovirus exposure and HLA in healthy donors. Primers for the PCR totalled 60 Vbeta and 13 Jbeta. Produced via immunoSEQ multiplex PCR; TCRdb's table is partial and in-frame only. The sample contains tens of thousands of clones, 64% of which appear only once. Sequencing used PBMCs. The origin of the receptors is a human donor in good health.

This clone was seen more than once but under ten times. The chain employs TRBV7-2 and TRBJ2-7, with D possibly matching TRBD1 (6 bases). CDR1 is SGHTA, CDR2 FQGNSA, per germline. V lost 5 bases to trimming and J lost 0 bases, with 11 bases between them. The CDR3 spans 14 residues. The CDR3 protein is CASSVGGPSYEQYF. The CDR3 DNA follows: TGTGCCAGCAGCGTTGGGGGCCCCTCCTACGAGCAGTACTTC.

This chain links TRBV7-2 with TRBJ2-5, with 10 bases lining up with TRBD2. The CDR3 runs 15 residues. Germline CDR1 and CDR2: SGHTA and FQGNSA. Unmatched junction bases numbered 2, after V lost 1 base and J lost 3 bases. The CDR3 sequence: CASSLGAGGEETQYF. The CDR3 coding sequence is TGTGCCAGCAGCTTAGGAGCGGGGGGGGAAGAGACCCAGTACTTC.

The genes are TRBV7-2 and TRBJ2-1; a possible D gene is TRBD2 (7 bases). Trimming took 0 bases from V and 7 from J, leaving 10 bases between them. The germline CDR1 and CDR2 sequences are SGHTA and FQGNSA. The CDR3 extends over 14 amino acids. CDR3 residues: CASSLAQGGNEQFF. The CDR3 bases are TGTGCCAGCAGCTTAGCACAGGGAGGGAATGAGCAGTTCTTC.

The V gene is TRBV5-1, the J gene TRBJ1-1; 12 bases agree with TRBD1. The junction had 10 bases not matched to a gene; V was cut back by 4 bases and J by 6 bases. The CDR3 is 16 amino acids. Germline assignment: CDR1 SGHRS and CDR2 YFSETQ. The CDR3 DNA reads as TGCGCCAGCAGCAAACCGGGACAGGGGGCGCACCCTGAAGCTTTCTTT. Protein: CASSKPGQGAHPEAFF.

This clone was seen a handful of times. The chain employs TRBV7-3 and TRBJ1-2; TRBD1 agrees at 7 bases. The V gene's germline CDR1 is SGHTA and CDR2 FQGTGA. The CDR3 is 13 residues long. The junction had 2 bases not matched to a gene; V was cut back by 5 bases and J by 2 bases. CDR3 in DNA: TGTGCCAGCAGCCCGGGACAGAACTATGGCTACACCTTC. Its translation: CASSPGQNYGYTF. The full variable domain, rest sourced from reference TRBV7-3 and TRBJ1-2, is GAGVSQTPSNKVTEKGKYVELRCDPISGHTALYWYRQSLGQGPEFLIYFQGTGAADDSGLPNDRFFAVRPEGSVSTLKIQRTERGDSAVYLCASSPGQNYGYTFGSGTRLTVV.

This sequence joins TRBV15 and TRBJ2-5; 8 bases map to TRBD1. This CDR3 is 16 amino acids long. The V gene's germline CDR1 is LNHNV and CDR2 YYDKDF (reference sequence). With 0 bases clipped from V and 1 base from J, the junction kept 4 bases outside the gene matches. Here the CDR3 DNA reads TGTGCCACCAGCAGAGAACCCGGGACAGGCCAAGAGACCCAGTACTTC. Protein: CATSREPGTGQETQYF. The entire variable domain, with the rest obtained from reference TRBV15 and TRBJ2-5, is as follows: DAMVIQNPRYQVTQFGKPVTLSCSQTLNHNVMYWYQQKSSQAPKLLFHYYDKDFNNEADTPDNFQSRRPNTSFCFLDIRSPGLGDTAMYLCATSREPGTGQETQYFGPGTRLLVL.

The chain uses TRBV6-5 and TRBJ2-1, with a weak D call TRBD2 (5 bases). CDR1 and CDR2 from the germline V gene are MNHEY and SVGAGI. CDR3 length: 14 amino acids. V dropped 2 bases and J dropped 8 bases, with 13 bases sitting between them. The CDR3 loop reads CASSYHFDGDEQFF. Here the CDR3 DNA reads TGTGCCAGCAGTTACCATTTTGACGGGGATGAGCAGTTCTTC.

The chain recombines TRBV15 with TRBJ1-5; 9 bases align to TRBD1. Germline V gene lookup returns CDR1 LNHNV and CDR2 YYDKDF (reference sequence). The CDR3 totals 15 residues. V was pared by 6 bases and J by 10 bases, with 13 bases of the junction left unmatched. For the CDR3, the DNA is TGTGCCACCAGGCCGGGACAGGGCATCCCAGAACCCCAGCATTTT. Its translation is CATRPGQGIPEPQHF.

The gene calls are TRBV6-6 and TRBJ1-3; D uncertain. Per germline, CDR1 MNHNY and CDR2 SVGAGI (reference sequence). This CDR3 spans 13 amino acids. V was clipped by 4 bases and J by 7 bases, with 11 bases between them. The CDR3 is CASSFSMTNTIYF. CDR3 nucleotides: TGTGCCAGCAGTTTCTCAATGACTAACACCATATATTTT.

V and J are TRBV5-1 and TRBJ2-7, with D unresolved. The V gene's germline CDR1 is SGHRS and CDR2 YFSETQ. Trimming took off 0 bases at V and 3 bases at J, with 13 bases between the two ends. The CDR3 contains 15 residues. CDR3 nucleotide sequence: TGCGCCAGCAGCTTGGTAGCACGCAGCCACTACGAGCAGTACTTC. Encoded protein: CASSLVARSHYEQYF.

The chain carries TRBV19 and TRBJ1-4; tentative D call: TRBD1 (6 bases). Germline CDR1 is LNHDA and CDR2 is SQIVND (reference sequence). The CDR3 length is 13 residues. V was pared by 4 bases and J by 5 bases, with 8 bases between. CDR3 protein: CASSRGLNEKLFF. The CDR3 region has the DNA TGTGCCAGTAGTAGGGGGCTAAATGAAAAACTGTTTTTT.

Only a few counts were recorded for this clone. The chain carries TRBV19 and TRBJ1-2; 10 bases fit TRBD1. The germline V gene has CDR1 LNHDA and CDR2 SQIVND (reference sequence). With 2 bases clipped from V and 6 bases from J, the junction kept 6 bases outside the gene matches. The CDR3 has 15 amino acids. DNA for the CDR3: TGTGCCAGTAGTATACGGGACAGGGGAAGAGATGGCTACACCTTC. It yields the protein CASSIRDRGRDGYTF.

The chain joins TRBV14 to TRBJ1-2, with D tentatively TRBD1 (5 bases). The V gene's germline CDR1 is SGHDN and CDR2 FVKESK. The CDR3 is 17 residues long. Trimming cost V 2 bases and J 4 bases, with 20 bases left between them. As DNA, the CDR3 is TGTGCCAGCAGCCAAAAAACTCCACCGGGACTCTCCTATGGCTACACCTTC. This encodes CASSQKTPPGLSYGYTF.

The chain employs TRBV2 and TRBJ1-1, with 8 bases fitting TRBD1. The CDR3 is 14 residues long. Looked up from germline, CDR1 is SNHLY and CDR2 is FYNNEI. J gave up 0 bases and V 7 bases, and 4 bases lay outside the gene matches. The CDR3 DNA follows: TGTGCCAGCAACCGGGACAGGTTGAACACTGAAGCTTTCTTT. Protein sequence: CASNRDRLNTEAFF.

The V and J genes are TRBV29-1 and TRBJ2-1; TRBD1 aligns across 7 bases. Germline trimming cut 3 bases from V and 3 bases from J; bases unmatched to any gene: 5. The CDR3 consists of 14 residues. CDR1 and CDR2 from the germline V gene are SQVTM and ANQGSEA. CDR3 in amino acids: CSVDRGDSYNEQFF. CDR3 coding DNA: TGCAGCGTTGATCGAGGGGACAGCTACAATGAGCAGTTCTTC.

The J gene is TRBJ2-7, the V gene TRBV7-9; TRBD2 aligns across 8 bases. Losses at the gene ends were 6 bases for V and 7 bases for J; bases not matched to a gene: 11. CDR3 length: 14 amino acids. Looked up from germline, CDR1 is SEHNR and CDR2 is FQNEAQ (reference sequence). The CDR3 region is CASRTTSGGGEQYF. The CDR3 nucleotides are TGTGCCAGCAGAACCACTTCGGGGGGGGGAGAGCAGTACTTC.

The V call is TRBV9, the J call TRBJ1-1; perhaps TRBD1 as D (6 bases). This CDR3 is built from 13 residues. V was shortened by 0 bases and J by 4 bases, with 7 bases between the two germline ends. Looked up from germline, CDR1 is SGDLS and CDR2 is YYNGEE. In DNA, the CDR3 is TGTGCCAGCAGCGTAGCGACAGGCACTGAAGCTTTCTTT. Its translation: CASSVATGTEAFF.

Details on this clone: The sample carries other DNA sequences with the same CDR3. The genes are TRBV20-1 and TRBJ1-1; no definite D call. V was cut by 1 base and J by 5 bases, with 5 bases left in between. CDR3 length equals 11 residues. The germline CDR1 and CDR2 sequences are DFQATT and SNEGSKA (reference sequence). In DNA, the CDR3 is TGCAGTGCTAGAGCCCGGACTGAAGCTTTCTTT. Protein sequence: CSARARTEAFF.

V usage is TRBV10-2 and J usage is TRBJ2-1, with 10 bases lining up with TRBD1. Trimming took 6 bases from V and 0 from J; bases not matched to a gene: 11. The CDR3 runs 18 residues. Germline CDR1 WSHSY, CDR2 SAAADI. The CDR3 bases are TGCGCCAGCAGCCGGGACAGGGGCCGAATCAGCTCCTACAATGAGCAGTTCTTC. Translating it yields CASSRDRGRISSYNEQFF.

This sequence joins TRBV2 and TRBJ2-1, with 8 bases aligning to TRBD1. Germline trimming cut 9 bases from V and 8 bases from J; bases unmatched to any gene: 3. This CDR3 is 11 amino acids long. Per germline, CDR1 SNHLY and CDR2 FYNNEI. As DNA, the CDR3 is TGTGCCAGATCGACAGGGGATGAGCAGTTCTTC. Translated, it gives CARSTGDEQFF.